The clone carrying this T cell receptor (beta chain) was counted at least ten times. Its antigen is not known. This sample's TCRbeta library carried unique molecular identifier barcodes. One entry per CDR3 protein results from TCRdb running MiXCR on the PCR reads. This sample has fewer than 1 million distinct CDR3 sequences, with roughly 15% found just once. The trim removed 7 bases at V and 6 bases at J, leaving 3 bases unmatched. Germline lookup yields CDR1 SQVTM and CDR2 ANQGSEA. The CDR3 length is 11 residues. These data are taken from a study of T-cell reconstitution after alpha-beta-depleted transplantation in children. Study outcomes and limitations: After transplant, high TCRbeta diversity at day 60 in some patients arose from surviving recipient T cells and thymic progenitors. At around two months after transplant, the alpha-beta T cells were reportedly derived from several hundred expanded clones that came from non-depleted graft cells.

The source of this sequence is a male patient under 18 who had a stem cell transplant for acute lymphoblastic leukemia, so the T cells may come from the graft donor. The sample consisted of PBMCs, mostly from graft donor cells, taken 360 days after TCRalphabeta/CD19-depleted stem cell transplant. The rearrangement uses TRBV29-1 and TRBJ1-2; 9 bases map to TRBD1. Here the CDR3 reads CSARTGDGYTF. Written as DNA, the CDR3 is TGCAGCGCTAGGACAGGGGATGGCTACACCTTC. The whole variable domain, filled in from reference TRBV29-1 and TRBJ1-2, reads SAVISQKPSRDICQRGTSLTIQCQVDSQVTMMFWYRQQPGQSLTLIATANQGSEATYESGFVIDKFPISRPNLTFSTLTVSNMSPEDSSIYLCSARTGDGYTFGSGTRLTVV.